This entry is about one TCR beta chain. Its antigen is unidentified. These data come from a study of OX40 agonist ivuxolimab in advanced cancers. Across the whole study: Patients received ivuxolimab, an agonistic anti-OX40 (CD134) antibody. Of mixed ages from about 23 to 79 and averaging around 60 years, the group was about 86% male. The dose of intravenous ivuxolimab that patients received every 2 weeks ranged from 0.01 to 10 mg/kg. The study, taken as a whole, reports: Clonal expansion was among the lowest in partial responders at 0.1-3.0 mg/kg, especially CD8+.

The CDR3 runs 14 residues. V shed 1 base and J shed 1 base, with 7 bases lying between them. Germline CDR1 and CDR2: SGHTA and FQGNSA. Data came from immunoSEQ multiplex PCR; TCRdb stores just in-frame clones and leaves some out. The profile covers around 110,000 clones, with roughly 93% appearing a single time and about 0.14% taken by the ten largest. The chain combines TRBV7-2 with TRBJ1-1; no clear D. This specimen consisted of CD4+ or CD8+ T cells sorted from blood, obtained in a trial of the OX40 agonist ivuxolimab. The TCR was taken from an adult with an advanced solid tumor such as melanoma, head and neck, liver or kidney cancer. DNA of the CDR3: TGTGCCAGCAGCTTAGAGACGAGGAACACTGAAGCTTTCTTT. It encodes CASSLETRNTEAFF.